This paragraph covers one T cell receptor beta chain sequence. Its antigen is unknown. Germline V gene data show CDR1 as MDHEN and CDR2 as SYDVKM. J was trimmed by 8 bases and V by 7 bases; bases with no gene match: 10. CDR3 size: 14 residues. The data were obtained in a study of blood T cells in healthy people across ages. Study details: Every two T cells gave about one barcoded beta molecule via template switching. Findings of the study overall: Possibly, changes in expanded clonotypes were confounded because donor CMV status was unknown. Both higher diversity and more naive CD4+ cells marked long-lived donors when set against aged donors.

With a J-beta primer mix and a sample-barcoded 5' primer, a second PCR ran 7 to 11 cycles. TCRdb passed the 5' RACE reads through MiXCR, listing each CDR3 protein once. The table shows about 970,000 distinct CDR3 sequences, with roughly 51% occurring only once. Every sample yielded at least 6.5 million isolated PBMCs. The rearrangement joins TRBV28 to TRBJ1-4, with 7 bases lining up with TRBD1. Sequenced: blood. This receptor was identified in an older woman in good health. The CDR3 nucleotides are TGTGCCAGCAACCCCGGGACAGTTGGCGAAAAACTGTTTTTT. Protein sequence: CASNPGTVGEKLFF.